Listed below are T cell receptor beta chains from one sample, sequenced in a study of cytomegalovirus exposure and HLA in healthy donors. The protocol was immunoSEQ multiplex PCR, while the TCRdb copy is restricted to in-frame clones and leaves out a portion. The data hold about 150,000 clones, with less than 90% observed a single time. The sample taken for sequencing was PBMCs. The source is a woman aged 18-35 years in good health and CMV-seropositive. The CDR3 runs from the conserved cysteine through the conserved F or W. A D gene is named only where the DNA matches it firmly. Not every row has a clone size; where given, it reads once, few, many or a size class.

.	TRBV7-9	.	TRBJ1-4	CASSDTGMGNEKLFF	TGTGCCAGCAGCGATACAGGGATGGGAAATGAAAAACTGTTTTTT
.	TRBV19	TRBD2	TRBJ2-3	CASKPPWRELDTQYF	TGTGCCAGTAAACCCCCATGGCGGGAGTTGGATACGCAGTATTTT
.	TRBV28	.	TRBJ2-5	CASRRGGGETQYF	TGTGCCAGCAGGCGCGGAGGCGGGGAGACCCAGTACTTC
.	TRBV11-2	TRBD2	TRBJ2-7	CASILTSGSYEQYF	TGTGCCAGCATCCTGACTAGCGGTTCCTACGAGCAGTACTTC
.	TRBV5-1	.	TRBJ2-1	CASSPGTFNEQFF	TGCGCCAGCAGCCCCGGGACTTTCAATGAGCAGTTCTTC
.	TRBV5-6	.	TRBJ2-7	CASSFGWVDPYEQYF	TGTGCCAGCAGCTTCGGGTGGGTTGATCCCTACGAGCAGTACTTC
.	TRBV28	.	TRBJ1-1	CASSYAGPEAFF	TGTGCCAGCAGTTACGCAGGGCCTGAAGCTTTCTTT
few	TRBV2	.	TRBJ1-2	CASSEGWGGYGYTF	TGTGCCAGCAGTGAAGGGTGGGGCGGCTATGGCTACACCTTC
.	TRBV6-6	.	TRBJ1-5	CASSPDSYNQPQHF	TGTGCCAGCAGCCCTGACAGCTACAATCAGCCCCAGCATTTT
.	TRBV7-6	TRBD1	TRBJ1-4	CASTTGTANEKLFF	TGTGCCAGCACCACCGGGACAGCTAATGAAAAACTGTTTTTT
.	TRBV7-8	.	TRBJ2-5	CASSLRTGYTETQYF	TGTGCCAGCAGCTTAAGAACAGGTTACACAGAGACCCAGTACTTC
.	TRBV15	TRBD1	TRBJ2-3	CATSRYGQGAADTQYF	TGTGCCACCAGCAGATACGGACAGGGGGCTGCAGATACGCAGTATTTT
.	TRBV7-2	TRBD1	TRBJ2-7	CASSLRQGAHEQYF	TGTGCCAGCAGCTTAAGGCAGGGGGCCCACGAGCAGTACTTC
.	TRBV15	.	TRBJ2-3	CATSRGVGGTSTDTQYF	TGTGCCACCAGCAGGGGAGTAGGAGGAACTAGCACAGATACGCAGTATTTT
.	TRBV30	TRBD2	TRBJ2-7	CAWTPSGAYEQYF	TGTGCCTGGACGCCTAGCGGAGCCTACGAGCAGTACTTC
.	TRBV27	TRBD1	TRBJ1-1	CASSLSYGGQRRNTEAFF	TGTGCCAGCAGTTTATCTTACGGGGGACAGCGGAGGAACACTGAAGCTTTCTTT
.	TRBV11-2	.	TRBJ2-1	CASSPFRADNEQFF	TGTGCCAGCAGCCCCTTCAGGGCAGACAATGAGCAGTTCTTC
.	TRBV18	.	TRBJ1-4	CASSQLNEKLFF	TGTGCCAGCTCACAACTAAATGAAAAACTGTTTTTT
.	TRBV2	.	TRBJ2-7	CASSVPGTYEQYF	TGTGCCAGCAGTGTCCCGGGTACCTACGAGCAGTACTTC
.	TRBV2	.	TRBJ1-2	CASRDSRVLTF	TGTGCCAGCAGGGACAGCCGAGTGCTGACCTTC
.	TRBV30	.	TRBJ2-3	CAWSVVVADTQYF	TGTGCCTGGAGTGTTGTAGTGGCAGATACGCAGTATTTT
.	TRBV6-5	.	TRBJ2-1	CASSSGGKQFF	TGTGCCAGCAGTTCCGGGGGTAAGCAGTTCTTC
.	TRBV18	TRBD2	TRBJ2-2	CASLPTGGRPNTGELFF	TGTGCCAGCTTACCAACGGGCGGGAGGCCAAACACCGGGGAGCTGTTTTTT
.	TRBV7-9	.	TRBJ1-2	CASSLAAGLRGYTF	TGTGCCAGCAGCTTAGCGGCGGGCCTAAGGGGCTACACCTTC
few	TRBV30	.	TRBJ2-7	CAWTGPYEQYF	TGTGCCTGGACGGGTCCCTACGAGCAGTACTTC
.	TRBV5-5	TRBD1	TRBJ1-2	CASSLSLVNRGGGYTF	TGTGCCAGCAGCTTGTCGTTGGTCAACAGGGGTGGTGGCTACACCTTC
.	TRBV14	TRBD1	TRBJ2-7	CASSQDIVTGGKQYF	TGTGCCAGCAGCCAAGATATCGTAACAGGGGGCAAGCAGTACTTC
.	TRBV9	.	TRBJ1-1	CASSVLSGGFTEAFF	TGTGCCAGCAGCGTTCTTTCCGGGGGTTTTACTGAAGCTTTCTTT
.	TRBV18	.	TRBJ2-1	CASSQGYNEQFF	TGTGCCAGCTCACAGGGGTACAATGAGCAGTTCTTC
.	TRBV2	.	TRBJ1-1	CASQPFQGPAFF	TGTGCCAGCCAACCCTTCCAGGGTCCAGCTTTCTTT
.	TRBV7-8	TRBD1	TRBJ2-7	CASSAGDRGNGEQYF	TGTGCCAGCAGCGCCGGGGACAGGGGCAATGGCGAGCAGTACTTC
.	TRBV5-8	.	TRBJ2-3	CASSLSARTWGADTQYF	TGTGCCAGCAGCTTGTCAGCTCGGACCTGGGGCGCAGATACGCAGTATTTT
.	TRBV13	.	TRBJ2-7	CASSLGLPGQTYEQYF	TGTGCCAGCAGCTTAGGCCTTCCGGGACAAACCTACGAGCAGTACTTC
.	TRBV6-5	TRBD1	TRBJ1-2	CASSFRDSYGYTF	TGTGCCAGCAGTTTCCGGGACAGCTATGGCTACACCTTC
.	TRBV7-2	TRBD2	TRBJ2-1	CASSLAVGGRANEQFF	TGTGCCAGCAGCTTAGCGGTGGGCGGGAGGGCCAATGAGCAGTTCTTC
.	TRBV28	.	TRBJ2-3	CASSFDRVPSTDTQYF	TGTGCCAGCAGTTTCGATCGGGTCCCTAGCACAGATACGCAGTATTTT
few	TRBV5-6	.	TRBJ2-5	CASSLQETQYF	TGTGCCAGCAGCCTCCAAGAGACCCAGTACTTC
.	TRBV4-1	TRBD2	TRBJ2-7	CASSQTRAGGFFEQYF	TGCGCCAGCAGCCAAACACGAGCGGGAGGGTTCTTTGAGCAGTACTTC
.	TRBV7-9	.	TRBJ2-1	CASSIAGSEQFF	TGTGCCAGCAGCATCGCGGGGAGTGAGCAGTTCTTC
.	TRBV10-1	.	TRBJ2-5	CASSGNKQETQYF	TGCGCCAGCAGTGGCAACAAGCAAGAGACCCAGTACTTC